This TCR beta chain was sequenced in a study of T cells expressing NK-cell markers. Notes on the study in general: Whether expanded NKG2C-expressing T cell clones recognize HCMV is unknown. Similarly, these clonotypes led the CD3+CD56-NKG2C+ fraction as well in four donors.

With respect to this clonotype: Its antigen is not known.

It was by 5'RACE template switching with UMIs that TCR beta cDNA was made. Each CDR3 protein gets one entry in TCRdb, which reprocessed the 5' RACE reads and gives no DNA. Here the sample table reports roughly 450,000 distinct CDR3 sequences. Sequencing used blood T cells: a sorted CD56 or NKG2C T cell subset, CD4+ or CD8+ T cells, or bulk PBMC T cells (not recorded which). This sequence originates from a woman aged 45-59 years in good health.

The CDR3 is CASSETSGPSYNEQFF. The chain recombines TRBV19 with TRBJ2-1; TCRdb names TRBD2, which stays unverified in the absence of DNA. The CDR3 is 16 amino acids. CDR1 is LNHDA and CDR2 is SQIVND in the germline V gene (reference sequence).